The source of this T cell receptor beta chain is a study of tumor-infiltrating lymphocytes in primary liver carcinoma. Study-level information: Tumors, staged T1-T3 N0M0, spanned about 4.2 to 11 cm. General study results and limits: The 250 largest clones made up significantly more of tumor than blood repertoires (p = 0.039).

A primer matching the constant region was used to make TCR beta cDNA from approximately 0.45 ug of total RNA. Library construction for TCR beta comprised three nested multiplex PCR rounds performed with slightly modified ARM-PCR. The first two PCR rounds used TRBV1-TRBV30 forward primers with a C-beta reverse primer, around 10 cycles each. TCRdb re-called the multiplex PCR reads through MiXCR, storing one row per CDR3 protein. The table has 180,000 or so distinct CDR3 sequences, roughly 60% seen once; the top ten hold approximately 70%. Germline CDR1 is SGHDT and CDR2 is YYEEEE. The CDR3 is 15 amino acids. V was cut by 4 bases and J by 2 bases, with 13 bases left in between. On this clonotype: Its antigen is as yet unknown.

They got blood RNA out of unsorted whole blood and also pulled out germline DNA. The TCR comes from a man aged 35 to 55 with primary liver carcinoma and hepatitis B virus infection. The V and J genes are TRBV5-6 and TRBJ2-1, with a tentative D call TRBD2 (6 bases). Specimen: peripheral blood. Here the CDR3 DNA reads TGTGCCAGCAGCCCGGGGACTTTTGCCTACAATGAGCAGTTCTTC. As protein: CASSPGTFAYNEQFF.